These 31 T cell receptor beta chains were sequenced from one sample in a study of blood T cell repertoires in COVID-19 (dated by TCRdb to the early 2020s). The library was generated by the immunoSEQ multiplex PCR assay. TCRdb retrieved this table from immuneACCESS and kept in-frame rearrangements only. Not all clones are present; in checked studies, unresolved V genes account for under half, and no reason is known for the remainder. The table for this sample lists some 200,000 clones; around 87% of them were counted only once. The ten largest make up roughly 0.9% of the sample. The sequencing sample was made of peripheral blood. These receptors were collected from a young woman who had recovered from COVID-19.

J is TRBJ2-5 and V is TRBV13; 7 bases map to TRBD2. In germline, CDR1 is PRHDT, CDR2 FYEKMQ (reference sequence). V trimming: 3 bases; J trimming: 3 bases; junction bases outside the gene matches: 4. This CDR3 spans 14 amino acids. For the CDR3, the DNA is TGTGCCAGCAGCTTGGGTGGGAGGGAAGAGACCCAGTACTTC. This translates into CASSLGGREETQYF.

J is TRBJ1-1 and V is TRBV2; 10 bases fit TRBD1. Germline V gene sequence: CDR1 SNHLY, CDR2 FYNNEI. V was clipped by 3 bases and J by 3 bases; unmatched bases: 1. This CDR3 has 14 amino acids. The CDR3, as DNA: TGTGCCAGCAGTGATGGGACAGGGGACACTGAAGCTTTCTTT. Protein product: CASSDGTGDTEAFF.

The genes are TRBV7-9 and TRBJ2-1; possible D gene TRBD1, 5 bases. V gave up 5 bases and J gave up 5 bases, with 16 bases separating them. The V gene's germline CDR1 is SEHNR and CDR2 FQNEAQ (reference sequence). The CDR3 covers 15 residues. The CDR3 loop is CASSPGLGSNNEQFF. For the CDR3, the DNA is TGTGCCAGCAGCCCAGGGCTAGGTAGTAACAATGAGCAGTTCTTC.

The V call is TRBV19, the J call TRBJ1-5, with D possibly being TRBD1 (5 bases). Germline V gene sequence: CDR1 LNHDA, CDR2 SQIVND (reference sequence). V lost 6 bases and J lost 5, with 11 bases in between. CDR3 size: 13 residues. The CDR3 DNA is TGTGCCAGTAGCTCGACAGTCTATCAGCCCCAGCATTTT. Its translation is CASSSTVYQPQHF. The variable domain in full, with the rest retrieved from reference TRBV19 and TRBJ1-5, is DGGITQSPKYLFRKEGQNVTLSCEQNLNHDAMYWYRQDPGQGLRLIYYSQIVNDFQKGDIAEGYSVSREKKESFPLTVTSAQKNPTAFYLCASSSTVYQPQHFGDGTRLSIL.

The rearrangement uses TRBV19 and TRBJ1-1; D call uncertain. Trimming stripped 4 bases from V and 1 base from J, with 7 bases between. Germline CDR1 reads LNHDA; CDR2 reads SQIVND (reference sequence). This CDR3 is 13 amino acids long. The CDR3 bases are TGTGCCAGTAGTACTTCCAGGAACACTGAAGCTTTCTTT. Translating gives CASSTSRNTEAFF.

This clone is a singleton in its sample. Written as DNA, the CDR3 is TGTGCCAGTAGTCCGGTCACAGGGGTTAGCAATCAGCCCCAGCATTTT. This encodes CASSPVTGVSNQPQHF. The rearrangement links TRBV19 to TRBJ1-5; 7 bases agree with TRBD1. Germline CDR1 and CDR2: LNHDA and SQIVND (reference sequence). CDR3 length: 16 residues. J gave up 0 bases and V 5 bases, and 7 bases lay outside the gene matches.

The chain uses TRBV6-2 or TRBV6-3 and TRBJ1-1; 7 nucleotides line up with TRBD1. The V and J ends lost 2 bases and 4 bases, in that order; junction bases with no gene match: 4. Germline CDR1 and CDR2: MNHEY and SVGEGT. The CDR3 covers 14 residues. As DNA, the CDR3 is TGTGCCAGCAGTTACGCAGGGGGGTCCACTGAAGCTTTCTTT. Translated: CASSYAGGSTEAFF.

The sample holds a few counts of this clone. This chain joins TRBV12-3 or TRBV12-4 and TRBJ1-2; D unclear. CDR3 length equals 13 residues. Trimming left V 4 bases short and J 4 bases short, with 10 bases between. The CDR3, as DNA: TGTGCCAGCAGTTCTCCGGAGAGCTATGGCTACACCTTC. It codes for CASSSPESYGYTF.

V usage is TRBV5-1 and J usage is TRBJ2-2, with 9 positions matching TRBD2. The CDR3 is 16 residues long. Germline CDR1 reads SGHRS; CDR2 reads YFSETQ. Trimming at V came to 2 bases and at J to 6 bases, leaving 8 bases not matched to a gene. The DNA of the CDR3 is TGCGCCAGCAGCTTCGTAGCGGGAGCGGGGGCCGGGGAGCTGTTTTTT. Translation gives CASSFVAGAGAGELFF.

CDR3 nucleotides: TGTGCCAGCAGTCCCACAGTTCCCTCCTATAATTCACCCCTCCACTTT. Its translation is CASSPTVPSYNSPLHF. V is TRBV27 and J is TRBJ1-6; D is uncertain. The V end was cut by 5 bases, the J end by 0 bases, with 11 bases between. Germline CDR1 reads MNHEY; CDR2 reads SMNVEV (reference sequence). The CDR3 runs 16 residues.

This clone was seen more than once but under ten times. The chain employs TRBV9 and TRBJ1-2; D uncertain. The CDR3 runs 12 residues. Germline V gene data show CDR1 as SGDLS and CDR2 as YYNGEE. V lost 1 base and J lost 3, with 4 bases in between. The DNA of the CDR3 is TGTGCCAGCAGCGTAAACTACTATGGCTACACCTTC. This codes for CASSVNYYGYTF.

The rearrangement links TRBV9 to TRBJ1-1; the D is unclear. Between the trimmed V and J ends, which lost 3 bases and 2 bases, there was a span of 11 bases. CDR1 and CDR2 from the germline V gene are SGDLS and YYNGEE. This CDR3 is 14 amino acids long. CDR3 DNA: TGTGCCAGCAGCGAGGAGGGCCGAAACACTGAAGCTTTCTTT. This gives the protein CASSEEGRNTEAFF. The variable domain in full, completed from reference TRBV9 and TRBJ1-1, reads DSGVTQTPKHLITATGQRVTLRCSPRSGDLSVYWYQQSLDQGLQFLIQYYNGEERAKGNILERFSAQQFPDLHSELNLSSLELGDSALYFCASSEEGRNTEAFFGQGTRLTVV.

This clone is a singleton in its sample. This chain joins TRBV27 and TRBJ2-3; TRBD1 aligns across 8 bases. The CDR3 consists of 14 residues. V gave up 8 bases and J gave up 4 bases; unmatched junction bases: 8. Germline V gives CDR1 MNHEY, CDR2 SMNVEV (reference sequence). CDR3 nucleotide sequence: TGTGCCAGCGGACGGACAGGGAACCCAGATACGCAGTATTTT. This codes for CASGRTGNPDTQYF.

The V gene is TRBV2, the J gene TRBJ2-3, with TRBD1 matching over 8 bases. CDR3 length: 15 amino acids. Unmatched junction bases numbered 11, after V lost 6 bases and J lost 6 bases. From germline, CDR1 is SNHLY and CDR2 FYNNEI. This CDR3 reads CASRMDRVGRDTQYF. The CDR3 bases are TGTGCCAGCAGAATGGACAGGGTGGGGAGGGATACGCAGTATTTT. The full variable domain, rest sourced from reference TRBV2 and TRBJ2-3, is EPEVTQTPSHQVTQMGQEVILRCVPISNHLYFYWYRQILGQKVEFLVSFYNNEISEKSEIFDDQFSVERPDGSNFTLKIRSTKLEDSAMYFCASRMDRVGRDTQYFGPGTRLTVL.

The chain's CDR3 is CASSFEGDPDTQYF. The DNA for the CDR3 is TGCGCCAGCAGCTTTGAAGGGGATCCAGATACGCAGTATTTT. The V and J genes are TRBV5-1 and TRBJ2-3, with TRBD1 as a possible D gene (5 bases). Germline CDR1 and CDR2: SGHRS and YFSETQ. The CDR3 consists of 14 residues. Trimming left V 2 bases short and J 4 bases short, with 11 bases between. Variable domain in full (rest from reference TRBV5-1 and TRBJ2-3): KAGVTQTPRYLIKTRGQQVTLSCSPISGHRSVSWYQQTPGQGLQFLFEYFSETQRNKGNFPGRFSGRQFSNSRSEMNVSTLELGDSALYLCASSFEGDPDTQYFGPGTRLTVL.

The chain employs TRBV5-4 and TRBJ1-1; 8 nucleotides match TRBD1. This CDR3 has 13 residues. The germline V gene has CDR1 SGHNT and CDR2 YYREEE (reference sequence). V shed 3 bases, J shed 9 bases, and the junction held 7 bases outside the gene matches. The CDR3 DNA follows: TGTGCCAGCAGCTCCGGACAGGGAACAAAAGCTTTCTTT. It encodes CASSSGQGTKAFF.

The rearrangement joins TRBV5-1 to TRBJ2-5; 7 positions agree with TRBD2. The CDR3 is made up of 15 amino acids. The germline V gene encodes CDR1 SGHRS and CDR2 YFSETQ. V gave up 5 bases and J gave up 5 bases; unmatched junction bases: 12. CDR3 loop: CASRGGTTPRETQYF. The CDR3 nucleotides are TGCGCCAGCAGGGGGGGGACCACGCCCCGGGAGACCCAGTACTTC.

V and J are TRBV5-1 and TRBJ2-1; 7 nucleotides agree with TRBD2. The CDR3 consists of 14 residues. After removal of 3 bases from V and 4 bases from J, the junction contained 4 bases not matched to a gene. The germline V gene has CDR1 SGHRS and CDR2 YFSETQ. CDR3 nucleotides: TGCGCCAGCAGCTCCGCGGGGGAATACAATGAGCAGTTCTTC. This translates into CASSSAGEYNEQFF.

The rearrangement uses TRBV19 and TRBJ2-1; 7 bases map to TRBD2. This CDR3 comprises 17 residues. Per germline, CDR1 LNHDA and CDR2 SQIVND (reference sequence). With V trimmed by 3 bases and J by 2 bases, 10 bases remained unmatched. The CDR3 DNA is TGTGCCAGTAGTATTAGGCGCGGGACTACCCCCTACAATGAGCAGTTCTTC. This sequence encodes CASSIRRGTTPYNEQFF.

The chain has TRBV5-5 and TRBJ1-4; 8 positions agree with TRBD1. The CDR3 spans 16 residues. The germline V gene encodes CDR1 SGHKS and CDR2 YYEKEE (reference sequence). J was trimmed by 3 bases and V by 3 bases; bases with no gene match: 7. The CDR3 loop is CASSWTGFPSNEKLFF. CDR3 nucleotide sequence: TGTGCCAGCAGCTGGACAGGGTTCCCGTCTAATGAAAAACTGTTTTTT.

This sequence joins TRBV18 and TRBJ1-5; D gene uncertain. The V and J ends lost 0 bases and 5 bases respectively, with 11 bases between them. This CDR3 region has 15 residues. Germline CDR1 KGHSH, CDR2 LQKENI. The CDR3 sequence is CASSPPTGVDQPQHF. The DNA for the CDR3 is TGTGCCAGCTCACCACCGACGGGAGTGGATCAGCCCCAGCATTTT.

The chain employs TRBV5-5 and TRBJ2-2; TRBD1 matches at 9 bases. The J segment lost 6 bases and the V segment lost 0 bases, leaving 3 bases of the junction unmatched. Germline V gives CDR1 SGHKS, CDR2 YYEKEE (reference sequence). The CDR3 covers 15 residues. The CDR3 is CASSLDRGRSGELFF. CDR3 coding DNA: TGTGCCAGCAGCTTGGACAGGGGGCGTTCCGGGGAGCTGTTTTTT.

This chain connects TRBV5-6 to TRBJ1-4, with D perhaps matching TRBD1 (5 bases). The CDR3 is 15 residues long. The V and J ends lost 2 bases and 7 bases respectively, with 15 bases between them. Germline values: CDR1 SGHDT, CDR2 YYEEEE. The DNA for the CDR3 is TGTGCCAGCAGCTTCTGGGGGGGTCTTTCTGAAAAACTGTTTTTT. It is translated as CASSFWGGLSEKLFF. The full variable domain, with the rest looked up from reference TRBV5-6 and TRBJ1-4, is DAGVTQSPTHLIKTRGQQVTLRCSPKSGHDTVSWYQQALGQGPQFIFQYYEEEERQRGNFPDRFSGHQFPNYSSELNVNALLLGDSALYLCASSFWGGLSEKLFFGSGTQLSVL.

The CDR3 coding sequence is TGTGCCAGCAGTTACTCGGGACAGCCGAGCAGGGAACTGTTTTTT. It codes for CASSYSGQPSRELFF. The chain combines TRBV6-6 with TRBJ1-4; 7 bases align to TRBD1. CDR1 MNHNY and CDR2 SVGAGI come from the germline V gene (reference sequence). J was trimmed by 12 bases and V by 0 bases; bases with no gene match: 10. The CDR3 covers 15 residues.

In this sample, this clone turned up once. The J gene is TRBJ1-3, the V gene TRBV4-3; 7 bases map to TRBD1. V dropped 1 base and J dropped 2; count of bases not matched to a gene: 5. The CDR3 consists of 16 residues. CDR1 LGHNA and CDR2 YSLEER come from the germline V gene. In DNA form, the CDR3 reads TGCGCCAGCAGCCAAGTTGAGGGGGCCCCTGGAAACACCATATATTTT. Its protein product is CASSQVEGAPGNTIYF.

The CDR3: CASSFGKAAGELNSPLHF. The CDR3 DNA reads TGTGCCAGCAGTTTTGGGAAGGCGGCAGGGGAGCTTAATTCACCCCTCCACTTT. This chain links TRBV27 with TRBJ1-6; the D gene is possibly TRBD1 (6 bases). Germline CDR1 MNHEY, CDR2 SMNVEV (reference sequence). The CDR3 sequence is 18 residues long. Trimming removed 3 bases from V and 6 bases from J, with 21 bases in between.

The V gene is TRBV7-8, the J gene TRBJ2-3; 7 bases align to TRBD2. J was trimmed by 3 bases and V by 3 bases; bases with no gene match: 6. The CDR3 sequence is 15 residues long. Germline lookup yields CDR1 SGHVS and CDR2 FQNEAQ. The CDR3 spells CASSFRVAGTDTQYF. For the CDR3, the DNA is TGTGCCAGCAGCTTTAGGGTAGCGGGTACAGATACGCAGTATTTT.

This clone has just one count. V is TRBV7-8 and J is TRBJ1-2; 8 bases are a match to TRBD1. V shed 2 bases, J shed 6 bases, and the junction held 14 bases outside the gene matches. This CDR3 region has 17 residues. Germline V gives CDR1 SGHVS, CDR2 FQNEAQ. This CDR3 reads CASSLSPWTGNIHGYTF. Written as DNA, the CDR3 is TGTGCCAGCAGCTTATCCCCATGGACAGGGAATATTCATGGCTACACCTTC.

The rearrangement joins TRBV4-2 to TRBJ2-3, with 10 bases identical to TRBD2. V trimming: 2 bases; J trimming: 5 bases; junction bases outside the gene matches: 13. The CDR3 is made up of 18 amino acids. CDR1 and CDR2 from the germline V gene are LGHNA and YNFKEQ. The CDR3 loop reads CASSQPSSGSRMVDTQYF. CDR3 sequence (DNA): TGTGCCAGCAGCCAACCTTCTAGCGGGAGTAGGATGGTAGATACGCAGTATTTT.

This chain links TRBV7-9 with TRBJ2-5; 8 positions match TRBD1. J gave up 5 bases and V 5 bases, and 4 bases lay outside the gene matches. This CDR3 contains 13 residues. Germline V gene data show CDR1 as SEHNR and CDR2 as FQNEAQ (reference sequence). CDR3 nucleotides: TGTGCCAGCAGCCCGACAGGGGACGAGACCCAGTACTTC. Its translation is CASSPTGDETQYF.

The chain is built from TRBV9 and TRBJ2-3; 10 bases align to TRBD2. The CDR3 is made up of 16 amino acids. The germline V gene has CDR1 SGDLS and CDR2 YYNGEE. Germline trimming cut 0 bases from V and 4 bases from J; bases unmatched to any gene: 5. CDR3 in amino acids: CASSVGAGGPSDTQYF. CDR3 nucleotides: TGTGCCAGCAGCGTAGGAGCGGGAGGGCCCTCAGATACGCAGTATTTT. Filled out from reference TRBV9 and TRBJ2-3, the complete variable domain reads DSGVTQTPKHLITATGQRVTLRCSPRSGDLSVYWYQQSLDQGLQFLIQYYNGEERAKGNILERFSAQQFPDLHSELNLSSLELGDSALYFCASSVGAGGPSDTQYFGPGTRLTVL.